This TCR beta chain came from a study of shared T cell receptors in the human thymus. The ends lost 2 bases at V and 6 bases at J; junction bases unmatched: 6. The CDR3 contains 15 residues. From germline, CDR1 is SNHLY and CDR2 FYNNEI. The method was immunoSEQ multiplex PCR; TCRdb's version includes in-frame clones alone and lacks a portion of them. The table shows 720,000 or so clones, with 70% to 90% occurring only once. In addition, the sample was reused for a study of human thymus T cells.

Input material: thymocytes. The receptor was isolated from a girl less than two years old with a congenital heart defect. The V call is TRBV2, the J call TRBJ2-1; 8 bases match TRBD2. Written as DNA, the CDR3 is TGTGCCAGCAGTGAAAGTGGGACTAGGTTCAATGAGCAGTTCTTC. It specifies CASSESGTRFNEQFF.